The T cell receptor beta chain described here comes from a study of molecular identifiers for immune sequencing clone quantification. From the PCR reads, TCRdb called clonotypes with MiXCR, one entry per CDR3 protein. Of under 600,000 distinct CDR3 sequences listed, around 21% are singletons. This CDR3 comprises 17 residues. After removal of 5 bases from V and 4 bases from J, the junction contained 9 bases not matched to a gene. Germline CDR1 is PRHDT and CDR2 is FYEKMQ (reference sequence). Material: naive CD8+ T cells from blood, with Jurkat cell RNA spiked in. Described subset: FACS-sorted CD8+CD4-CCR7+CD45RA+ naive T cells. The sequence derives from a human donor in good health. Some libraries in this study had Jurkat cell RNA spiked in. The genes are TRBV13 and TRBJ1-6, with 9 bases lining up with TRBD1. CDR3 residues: CASSDGDRVPYNSPLHF. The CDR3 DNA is TGTGCCAGCAGCGACGGGGACAGGGTCCCTTATAATTCACCCCTCCACTTT. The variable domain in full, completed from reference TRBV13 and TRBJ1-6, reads AAGVIQSPRHLIKEKRETATLKCYPIPRHDTVYWYQQGPGQDPQFLISFYEKMQSDKGSIPDRFSAQQFSDYHSELNMSSLELGDSALYFCASSDGDRVPYNSPLHFGNGTRLTVT.